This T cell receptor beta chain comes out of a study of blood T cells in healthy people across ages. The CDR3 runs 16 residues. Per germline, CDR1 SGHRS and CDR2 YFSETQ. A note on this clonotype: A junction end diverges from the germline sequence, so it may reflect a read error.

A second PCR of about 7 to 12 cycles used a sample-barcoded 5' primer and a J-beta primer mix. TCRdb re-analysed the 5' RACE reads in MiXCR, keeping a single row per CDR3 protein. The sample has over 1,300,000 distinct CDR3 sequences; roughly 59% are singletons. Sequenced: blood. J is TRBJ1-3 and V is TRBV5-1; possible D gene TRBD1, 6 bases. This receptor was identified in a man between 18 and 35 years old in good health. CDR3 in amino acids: CASSLAGVKSGNAIYF. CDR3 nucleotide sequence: TGCGCCAGCAGCTTGGCAGGGGTTAAGTCTGGAAACGCCATATATTTT.